Below are 27 T cell receptor beta chains sequenced from a single sample in a study of monozygotic twins with inflammatory bowel disease. TCRdb re-called the 5' RACE reads; one entry per CDR3 protein, DNA not given. The sample's table shows around 400,000 distinct CDR3 sequences. The source material was blood. The receptors were gathered from a human donor with ulcerative colitis or Crohn's disease, or a healthy co-twin of an affected twin (not recorded which).

This sequence joins TRBV29-1 and TRBJ1-2. The CDR3 is made up of 13 amino acids. Per germline, CDR1 SQVTM and CDR2 ANQGSEA. This chain's CDR3 is CSVEILQSYGYTF.

The chain uses TRBV5-6 and TRBJ2-3. CDR3 size: 17 residues. In germline, CDR1 is SGHDT, CDR2 YYEEEE. CDR3 amino acids: CASSYLLLAASTDTQYF. Full variable domain (remainder filled in from reference TRBV5-6 and TRBJ2-3): DAGVTQSPTHLIKTRGQQVTLRCSPKSGHDTVSWYQQALGQGPQFIFQYYEEEERQRGNFPDRFSGHQFPNYSSELNVNALLLGDSALYLCASSYLLLAASTDTQYFGPGTRLTVL.

The chain carries TRBV5-1 and TRBJ1-1. CDR3 length: 16 amino acids. Germline CDR1 is SGHRS and CDR2 is YFSETQ. CDR3 loop: CASSSGLGVQNTEAFF.

The chain uses TRBV29-1 and TRBJ2-1; TCRdb selects TRBD1, and the lack of DNA leaves this call unchecked. Per germline, CDR1 SQVTM and CDR2 ANQGSEA. This CDR3 is 13 amino acids long. The CDR3 loop reads CSVVAGGFNEQFF.

This chain connects TRBV5-6 to TRBJ2-1; without DNA, the TCRdb call of TRBD2 cannot be checked. This CDR3 is built from 15 residues. Germline assignment: CDR1 SGHDT and CDR2 YYEEEE. CDR3 region: CASSLVGRESNEQFF.

The chain recombines TRBV6-1 with TRBJ1-5. Germline lookup yields CDR1 MNHNS and CDR2 SASEGT. The CDR3 is made up of 13 amino acids. The CDR3 sequence is CASSEARAQPQHF.

The chain links TRBV5-6 to TRBJ1-1. The CDR3 consists of 14 residues. Germline CDR1 and CDR2: SGHDT and YYEEEE. CDR3 in amino acids: CASSLAGPNTEAFF. Together with reference TRBV5-6 and TRBJ1-1, the CDR3 gives the full variable domain: DAGVTQSPTHLIKTRGQQVTLRCSPKSGHDTVSWYQQALGQGPQFIFQYYEEEERQRGNFPDRFSGHQFPNYSSELNVNALLLGDSALYLCASSLAGPNTEAFFGQGTRLTVV.

The V call is TRBV18, the J call TRBJ1-2; the TRBD1 assignment by TCRdb is unverifiable without DNA. Germline-derived CDR1 and CDR2 are KGHSH and LQKENI. The CDR3 has 14 amino acids. The CDR3 loop reads CASSLDREQYGYTF. The variable domain in full, completed from reference TRBV18 and TRBJ1-2, reads NAGVMQNPRHLVRRRGQEARLRCSPMKGHSHVYWYRQLPEEGLKFMVYLQKENIIDESGMPKERFSAEFPKEGPSILRIQQVVRGDSAAYFCASSLDREQYGYTFGSGTRLTVV.

This chain links TRBV27 with TRBJ1-1. CDR1 and CDR2 (germline): MNHEY, SMNVEV (reference sequence). The CDR3 is made up of 12 amino acids. CDR3 sequence reads: CASKDGDTEAFF.

The chain's CDR3 is CASSPGGAGAYEQYF. The gene calls are TRBV18 and TRBJ2-7; TCRdb proposes TRBD1, but this gene call is untestable without DNA. Germline assignment: CDR1 KGHSH and CDR2 LQKENI. CDR3 length: 15 amino acids.

The V gene is TRBV2, the J gene TRBJ2-3; the D gene TCRdb calls, TRBD1, cannot be checked with no DNA. This CDR3 is 16 amino acids long. The V gene's germline CDR1 is SNHLY and CDR2 FYNNEI. This chain's CDR3 is CASTRRGGPASDTQYF.

The J gene is TRBJ1-2, the V gene TRBV7-9; TCRdb's D gene call, TRBD1, goes unchecked for lack of DNA. This CDR3 spans 16 amino acids. Germline-derived CDR1 and CDR2 are SEHNR and FQNEAQ (reference sequence). The CDR3 sequence: CASSPYGAGVQESETF.

J is TRBJ1-1 and V is TRBV12-3 or TRBV12-4. The CDR3 has 12 amino acids. The CDR3 reads CASSLFDTEAFF.

The chain uses TRBV21-1 and TRBJ1-1; TCRdb's D gene call, TRBD1, goes unchecked for lack of DNA. TRBV21-1 is described as a pseudogene. CDR3 length: 14 residues. CDR3 loop: CASSIQDPNTEAFF.

The rearrangement uses TRBV24-1 and TRBJ2-1; no DNA is available, so the TRBD2 call from TCRdb remains unchecked. Germline V gives CDR1 KGHDR, CDR2 SFDVKD. CDR3 size: 16 residues. CDR3 protein: CATTSGTNAAAGEQFF.

This chain uses TRBV15 with TRBJ2-2; TCRdb lists TRBD1, though no DNA is available to test this call. This CDR3 region has 16 residues. The germline V gene encodes CDR1 LNHNV and CDR2 YYDKDF (reference sequence). The chain's CDR3 is CATSREGGSAFGELFF.

The chain joins TRBV7-2 to TRBJ2-3; the TRBD1 assignment by TCRdb is unverifiable without DNA. This CDR3 has 15 amino acids. Looked up from germline, CDR1 is SGHTA and CDR2 is FQGNSA. This CDR3 is CASSLETGSTDTQYF.

V gene TRBV3-1 combines with J gene TRBJ2-7; there is no DNA to check the TCRdb D call of TRBD2. The CDR3 is made up of 12 amino acids. Per germline, CDR1 LGHDT and CDR2 YNNKEL (reference sequence). This CDR3 is CASSHGLAGRYF.

V gene TRBV19 combines with J gene TRBJ2-3; TCRdb outputs TRBD1, but without DNA this stays unchecked. This CDR3 region has 14 residues. Germline V gene data show CDR1 as LNHDA and CDR2 as SQIVND (reference sequence). The CDR3 spells CASSFRQSTDTQYF.

The CDR3 loop reads CASSPATQMNTEAFF. The chain recombines TRBV5-1 with TRBJ1-1. Germline V lookup: CDR1 SGHRS, CDR2 YFSETQ. The CDR3 loop spans 15 amino acids.

The chain recombines TRBV20-1 with TRBJ2-5; TCRdb selects TRBD1, and the lack of DNA leaves this call unchecked. This CDR3 region has 14 residues. Per germline, CDR1 DFQATT and CDR2 SNEGSKA (reference sequence). Here the CDR3 reads CSAPVRGGWETQYF.

The chain recombines TRBV20-1 with TRBJ2-4; TCRdb's D call of TRBD2 is untestable without DNA. The V gene's germline CDR1 is DFQATT and CDR2 SNEGSKA (reference sequence). The CDR3 is made up of 15 amino acids. CDR3 in amino acids: CSAPPRGPAKNIQYF.

The chain is built from TRBV27 and TRBJ2-7. Germline lookup yields CDR1 MNHEY and CDR2 SMNVEV (reference sequence). The CDR3 runs to 13 residues. The CDR3 loop reads CASSLSRHYEQYF.

The rearrangement joins TRBV5-6 to TRBJ2-3. The CDR3 loop spans 14 amino acids. The germline V gene has CDR1 SGHDT and CDR2 YYEEEE. The CDR3 reads CASSSSSITDTQYF.

The chain uses TRBV5-1 and TRBJ2-5; the D gene TCRdb calls, TRBD2, cannot be checked with no DNA. The CDR3 is made up of 15 amino acids. Germline lookup yields CDR1 SGHRS and CDR2 YFSETQ. CDR3: CASSLVASGKETQYF.

The rearrangement uses TRBV29-1 and TRBJ2-3; lacking DNA, the TRBD2 call made by TCRdb goes unchecked. The CDR3 is made up of 11 amino acids. The V gene's germline CDR1 is SQVTM and CDR2 ANQGSEA. The CDR3 reads CSVGVEGTQYF.

This chain links TRBV2 with TRBJ1-5; checking the TCRdb D call of TRBD1 is not possible without DNA. CDR1 and CDR2 (germline): SNHLY, FYNNEI. The CDR3 consists of 19 residues. CDR3 residues: CASSAQGSTSTYSNQPQHF.